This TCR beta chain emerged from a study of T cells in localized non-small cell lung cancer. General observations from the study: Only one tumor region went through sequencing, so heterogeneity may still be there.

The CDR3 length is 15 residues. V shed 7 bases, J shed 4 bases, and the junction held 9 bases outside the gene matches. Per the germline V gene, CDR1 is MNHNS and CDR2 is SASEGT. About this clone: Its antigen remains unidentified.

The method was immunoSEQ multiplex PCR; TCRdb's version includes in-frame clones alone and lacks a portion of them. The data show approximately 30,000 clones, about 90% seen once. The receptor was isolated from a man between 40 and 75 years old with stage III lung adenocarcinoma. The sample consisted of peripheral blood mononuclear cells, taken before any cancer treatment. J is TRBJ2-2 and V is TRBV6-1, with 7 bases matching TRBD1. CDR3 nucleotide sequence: TGTGCCAGCACCGACAGGGCTCGAGGCACCGGGGAGCTGTTTTTT. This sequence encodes CASTDRARGTGELFF.